Below, 28 T cell receptor beta chains from the same sample are listed, as sequenced in a study of PD-1 blockade in classical Hodgkin lymphoma. Profiling relied on immunoSEQ multiplex PCR, and the TCRdb table lists in-frame clones only, not all of them. The sample has around 4,400 clones, 70% to 80% seen once. Each of the patients experienced relapse following autologous stem cell transplantation, and their brentuximab vedotin exposure differed. By magnetic negative selection, CD8+ T cells were isolated from the thawed PBMCs. This sample comprised CD8+ T cells from blood, obtained at baseline. All receptors derive from a human donor with classical Hodgkin lymphoma.

The chain employs TRBV27 and TRBJ2-7, with a weak D call TRBD2 (6 bases). Germline loops: CDR1 MNHEY, CDR2 SMNVEV (reference sequence). V lost 3 bases to trimming and J lost 5 bases, with 20 bases between them. The CDR3 contains 16 residues. The CDR3 spells CASSFQPMTSIHEQYF. Written as DNA, the CDR3 is TGTGCCAGCAGTTTCCAGCCCATGACTAGTATCCACGAGCAGTACTTC.

The rearrangement uses TRBV28 and TRBJ1-5; D might be TRBD1 (5 bases). The CDR3 spans 14 residues. The germline V gene encodes CDR1 MDHEN and CDR2 SYDVKM. Trimming removed 5 bases from V and 2 bases from J, with 10 bases in between. CDR3 sequence (DNA): TGTGCCAGCAGTCTCAGGGTACGCAATCAGCCCCAGCATTTT. This codes for CASSLRVRNQPQHF.

Only one count was recorded for this clone. V is TRBV5-1 and J is TRBJ2-7; D remains unclear. The CDR3 loop spans 15 amino acids. V shed 5 bases and J shed 4 bases, with 19 bases lying between them. The germline V gene encodes CDR1 SGHRS and CDR2 YFSETQ. CDR3 coding DNA: TGCGCCAGCAGTCCGGTCAGTGGTAGCATTTACGAGCAGTACTTC. It yields the protein CASSPVSGSIYEQYF.

CDR3 in DNA: TGTGCCAGCAGACCCCTCGAGGGAGGAACCACAGATACGCAGTATTTT. It codes for CASRPLEGGTTDTQYF. The V gene is TRBV28, the J gene TRBJ2-3; TRBD2 is a possible D gene (6 bases). The CDR3 is 16 residues long. V lost 6 bases and J 2 bases, leaving 18 bases between the germline ends. The germline V gene has CDR1 MDHEN and CDR2 SYDVKM.

This rearrangement joins TRBV5-4 to TRBJ2-5; TRBD2 matches at 9 bases. The ends lost 4 bases at V and 2 bases at J; junction bases unmatched: 6. This CDR3 spans 15 amino acids. The germline V gene has CDR1 SGHNT and CDR2 YYREEE (reference sequence). CDR3 loop: CASSPTSGAQETQYF. DNA for the CDR3: TGTGCCAGCAGCCCGACTAGCGGAGCACAAGAGACCCAGTACTTC.

The chain has TRBV5-8 and TRBJ1-4; D is uncertain. With 1 base removed from V and 2 bases from J, the gap between germline ends came to 15 bases. Germline V gives CDR1 SGHTS, CDR2 YDEGEE. The CDR3 is 17 amino acids. CDR3 in amino acids: CASSLFGSGTTNEKLFF. The DNA of the CDR3 is TGTGCCAGCAGCTTGTTCGGGTCCGGCACGACTAATGAAAAACTGTTTTTT.

V gene TRBV2 combines with J gene TRBJ2-3, with TRBD2 matching 9 bases. V shed 6 bases and J 2 bases; nucleotides not matched to a gene: 12. CDR3 length equals 17 residues. Germline V lookup: CDR1 SNHLY, CDR2 FYNNEI. CDR3 nucleotides: TGTGCCAGCAGAAAACACGGCGGGAGGGATAACACAGATACGCAGTATTTT. Amino acid sequence: CASRKHGGRDNTDTQYF.

The rearrangement joins TRBV18 to TRBJ2-3, with 7 bases aligning to TRBD1. Trimming removed 4 bases from V and 2 bases from J; junction bases left unmatched: 6. Germline CDR1 KGHSH, CDR2 LQKENI. CDR3 size: 15 residues. As DNA, the CDR3 is TGTGCCAGCTCACGGGACAGTCCCTACACAGATACGCAGTATTTT. Translated: CASSRDSPYTDTQYF.

This chain connects TRBV27 to TRBJ2-7; D might be TRBD1 (6 bases). CDR3 length equals 16 residues. Trimming removed 8 bases at V and 6 bases at J, with 26 bases between. Germline loops: CDR1 MNHEY, CDR2 SMNVEV (reference sequence). This chain's CDR3 is CASSSTMGQGWVEQYF. CDR3 coding DNA: TGTGCCAGCTCCTCTACTATGGGGCAGGGGTGGGTCGAGCAGTACTTC.

The chain has TRBV4-2 and TRBJ1-2; D gene uncertain. This CDR3 has 18 amino acids. Trimming shortened V by 1 base and J by 0 bases, and 18 bases separated the two germline ends. Germline V gene lookup returns CDR1 LGHNA and CDR2 YNFKEQ. CDR3 loop: CASSQAALHLTPNYGYTF. The CDR3 DNA reads as TGTGCCAGCAGCCAAGCAGCGCTACATCTGACTCCTAACTATGGCTACACCTTC.

V gene TRBV28 combines with J gene TRBJ1-3; a weak D match, TRBD1 (6 bases). The CDR3 sequence is 18 residues long. Trimming shortened V by 2 bases and J by 0 bases, and 17 bases separated the two germline ends. Germline V gene sequence: CDR1 MDHEN, CDR2 SYDVKM. The CDR3, as DNA: TGTGCCAGCAGTTTAAGATCAGGGGAGGACTACTCTGGAAACACCATATATTTT. Protein sequence: CASSLRSGEDYSGNTIYF.

V usage is TRBV13 and J usage is TRBJ1-6, with D tentatively TRBD1 (5 bases). The germline CDR1 and CDR2 sequences are PRHDT and FYEKMQ (reference sequence). V lost 0 bases, J lost 15 bases, and 9 bases lay in between. CDR3 size: 12 residues. The CDR3 protein is CASSLGRGGLHF. Written as DNA, the CDR3 is TGTGCCAGCAGCTTAGGCCGGGGGGGCCTCCACTTT.

This sequence joins TRBV5-1 and TRBJ2-6; D gene ambiguous. Germline V CDR1 and CDR2: SGHRS, YFSETQ. There are 16 residues in the CDR3. The germline V and J ends were trimmed by 2 bases and 8 bases, with 17 bases remaining between them. In DNA, the CDR3 is TGCGCCAGCAGCTTTCAGGAGTGGAGTATGACCAACGTCCTGACTTTC. It is translated as CASSFQEWSMTNVLTF.

This clone is medium-sized (0.01 to 0.1%) in the sample. This rearrangement joins TRBV6-4 to TRBJ1-5; no clear D. Trimming took off 6 bases at V and 2 bases at J, with 14 bases between the two ends. The CDR3 is 15 amino acids. CDR1 is MRHNA, CDR2 SNTAGT, per germline. CDR3 DNA sequence: TGTGCCAGCAGGGGAGGGCGATCGGGCAATCAGCCCCAGCATTTT. It encodes CASRGGRSGNQPQHF.

The chain carries TRBV9 and TRBJ2-1; the D call may be TRBD1 or TRBD2 (5 bases each). V was trimmed by 0 bases and J by 8 bases, leaving 12 bases between them. The CDR3 has 14 amino acids. Germline CDR1 and CDR2: SGDLS and YYNGEE. The CDR3 sequence: CASSVGGLGDEQFF. DNA for the CDR3: TGTGCCAGCAGCGTAGGGGGATTGGGGGATGAGCAGTTCTTC.

DNA of the CDR3: TGCGCCAGCAGCCAAGAGGCCGGGGGCTACGAGCAGTACTTC. This encodes CASSQEAGGYEQYF. This chain joins TRBV4-3 and TRBJ2-7; a weak D match, TRBD2 (6 bases). CDR3 size: 14 residues. Germline CDR1 is LGHNA and CDR2 is YSLEER. V lost 0 bases and J 3 bases, leaving 9 bases between the germline ends.

The chain is built from TRBV19 and TRBJ1-4; 7 nucleotides align to TRBD1. This CDR3 region has 16 residues. Germline CDR1 is LNHDA and CDR2 is SQIVND (reference sequence). Losses at the gene ends were 3 bases for V and 2 bases for J; bases not matched to a gene: 6. In DNA form, the CDR3 reads TGTGCCAGTAGTATCCCCCAACAGGGGACTAATGAAAAACTGTTTTTT. Translation: CASSIPQQGTNEKLFF.

CDR3 sequence reads: CASSVDVDTYEQYF. As DNA, the CDR3 is TGTGCCAGCAGCGTAGATGTCGACACCTACGAGCAGTACTTC. The chain couples TRBV9 to TRBJ2-7; no clear D. This CDR3 is built from 14 residues. Trimming took off 0 bases at V and 2 bases at J, with 9 bases between the two ends. The germline V gene has CDR1 SGDLS and CDR2 YYNGEE.

The rearrangement links TRBV9 to TRBJ1-2; tentatively, D is TRBD1 (5 bases). CDR3 length equals 15 residues. Germline CDR1 SGDLS, CDR2 YYNGEE. V lost 7 bases to trimming and J lost 8 bases, with 24 bases between them. The CDR3 coding sequence is TGTGCCAGCTCGGGGACGGCCTCGGCGTGGGACGGCTACACCTTC. Its translation is CASSGTASAWDGYTF.

The chain uses TRBV6-5 and TRBJ2-2; unclear D gene. Germline V gene data show CDR1 as MNHEY and CDR2 as SVGAGI. There are 16 residues in the CDR3. V was clipped by 1 base and J by 0 bases, with 9 bases between them. The CDR3 sequence is CASSYFSYANTGELFF. CDR3 DNA: TGTGCCAGCAGTTACTTCAGTTACGCGAACACCGGGGAGCTGTTTTTT.

A few counts support this clone. V gene TRBV9 combines with J gene TRBJ1-2, with a possible D match to TRBD1 (5 bases). CDR1 is SGDLS and CDR2 is YYNGEE in the germline V gene. Trimming left V 0 bases short and J 4 bases short, with 10 bases between. This CDR3 is built from 14 residues. CDR3 coding DNA: TGTGCCAGCAGCGTAGACCGGCAGGGCTATGGCTACACCTTC. This encodes CASSVDRQGYGYTF.

This clone has more than one count but fewer than ten. The chain carries TRBV7-3 and TRBJ1-2; TRBD1 is a possible D gene (5 bases). Germline V gene data show CDR1 as SGHTA and CDR2 as FQGTGA. The V gene lost 0 bases and the J gene lost 2 bases, with 13 bases spanning the gap. This CDR3 has 16 amino acids. In nucleotides, the CDR3 is TGTGCCAGCAGCTTAACGAGTCGGGGCAGGAACTATGGCTACACCTTC. Protein: CASSLTSRGRNYGYTF.

CDR3 region: CASSKTENTEAFF. The CDR3 bases are TGTGCCAGTAGTAAGACAGAGAACACTGAAGCTTTCTTT. V usage is TRBV19 and J usage is TRBJ1-1; maybe TRBD1 (5 bases). The CDR3 spans 13 residues. Per germline, CDR1 LNHDA and CDR2 SQIVND (reference sequence). V shed 4 bases and J shed 1 base, with 7 bases lying between them.

This rearrangement joins TRBV4-3 to TRBJ2-7, with 7 bases lining up with TRBD2. This CDR3 region has 15 residues. Germline V gene lookup returns CDR1 LGHNA and CDR2 YSLEER. V lost 4 bases, J lost 7 bases, and 13 bases stayed unmatched. CDR3 residues: CASSPYLGGSQEQYF. The CDR3 region has the DNA TGCGCCAGCAGCCCCTACCTCGGCGGGAGTCAGGAGCAGTACTTC.

The J gene is TRBJ2-3, the V gene TRBV10-3; tentatively, D is TRBD2 (6 bases). V was clipped by 5 bases and J by 0 bases, with 15 bases between them. Germline V gene sequence: CDR1 ENHRY, CDR2 SYGVKD. The CDR3 is made up of 16 amino acids. This CDR3 reads CAISPQEGQSTDTQYF. The CDR3 bases are TGTGCCATCAGTCCCCAGGAGGGGCAAAGCACAGATACGCAGTATTTT.

The chain uses TRBV19 and TRBJ1-5, with D possibly TRBD1 on 6 matching bases. Per germline, CDR1 LNHDA and CDR2 SQIVND (reference sequence). V lost 0 bases, J lost 2 bases, and 17 bases lay in between. The CDR3 is made up of 18 amino acids. The CDR3 nucleotides read TGTGCCAGTAGTATAGAGGTCCTAGGGGGGTCGGGCAATCAGCCCCAGCATTTT. Translating it yields CASSIEVLGGSGNQPQHF.

The chain uses TRBV5-6 and TRBJ2-3, with a tentative D call TRBD1 (6 bases). The CDR3 extends over 15 amino acids. From germline, CDR1 is SGHDT and CDR2 YYEEEE. Between the trimmed V and J ends, which lost 0 bases and 2 bases, there was a span of 10 bases. As DNA, the CDR3 is TGTGCCAGCAGCTTGGTCGCAGGGGACACAGATACGCAGTATTTT. It is translated as CASSLVAGDTDTQYF. Together with reference TRBV5-6 and TRBJ2-3, the CDR3 gives the full variable domain: DAGVTQSPTHLIKTRGQQVTLRCSPKSGHDTVSWYQQALGQGPQFIFQYYEEEERQRGNFPDRFSGHQFPNYSSELNVNALLLGDSALYLCASSLVAGDTDTQYFGPGTRLTVL.

This clone was recorded once. The chain uses TRBV6-5 and TRBJ2-4, with D hard to call. V was clipped by 5 bases and J by 3 bases, with 8 bases between them. The germline gives CDR1 MNHEY, CDR2 SVGAGI. This CDR3 spans 13 amino acids. CDR3: CASSLGYKNIQYF. DNA of the CDR3: TGTGCCAGCAGTCTCGGATACAAAAACATTCAGTACTTC.